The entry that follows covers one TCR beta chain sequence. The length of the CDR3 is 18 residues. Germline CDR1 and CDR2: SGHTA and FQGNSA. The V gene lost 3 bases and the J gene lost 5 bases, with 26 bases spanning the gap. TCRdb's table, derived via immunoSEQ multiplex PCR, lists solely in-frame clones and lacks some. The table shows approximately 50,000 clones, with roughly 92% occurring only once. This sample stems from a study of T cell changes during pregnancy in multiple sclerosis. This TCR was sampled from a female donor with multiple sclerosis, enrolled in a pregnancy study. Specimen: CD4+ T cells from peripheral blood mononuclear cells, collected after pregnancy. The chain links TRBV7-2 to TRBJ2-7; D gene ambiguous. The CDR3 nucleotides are TGTGCCAGCAGCTTCGGCCCCAGACTCCGACCGCCTCCCCACGAGCAGTACTTC. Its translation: CASSFGPRLRPPPHEQYF.